This is a list of T cell receptor beta chains from one sample in a study of T cells after yellow fever vaccination. Via MiXCR, TCRdb re-called the 5' RACE reads, giving one row per CDR3 protein. The sample lists some 70,000 distinct CDR3 sequences; approximately 7% were seen once. The material was CD8+ T cells sorted from PBMCs, obtained about 49 days after the first yellow fever vaccination. The receptors originated from a man aged 18-30 years who received the YFV17D yellow fever vaccine. Both conserved end residues are part of each CDR3. The D gene is left open where the match is weak. Where a row states a size, it is once, few, many or the class of an expanded clone; other rows omit it.

CDR3 protein,CDR3 DNA,D gene,clone size,V gene,J gene
CASSGLTGELFF,TGTGCCAGCAGCGGCCTCACCGGGGAGCTGTTTTTT,NA,many,TRBV7-3,TRBJ2-2
CASSQGTGENGYTF,TGCGCCAGCAGCCAAGGCACGGGGGAGAATGGCTACACCTTC,NA,few,TRBV4-3,TRBJ1-2
CASERDGRTDTQYF,TGTGCCAGCGAGAGGGACGGACGCACAGATACGCAGTATTTT,NA,many,TRBV7-9,TRBJ2-3
CASSLLTVNSNEQFF,TGTGCCAGCAGCCTTCTGACAGTCAATAGCAATGAGCAGTTCTTC,NA,few,TRBV13,TRBJ2-1
CASSFGNNYGYTF,TGCGCCAGCAGCTTTGGCAATAACTATGGCTACACCTTC,NA,NA,TRBV5-1,TRBJ1-2
CASSLEARQPDTQYF,TGTGCCAGCAGCTTGGAGGCCAGGCAGCCAGATACGCAGTATTTT,NA,NA,TRBV7-2,TRBJ2-3
CATSDSSVRGDTQYF,TGTGCCACCAGTGATTCGTCCGTTCGTGGAGATACGCAGTATTTT,NA,few,TRBV24-1,TRBJ2-3
CASSQVSASVSTDTQYF,TGTGCCAGCAGCCAAGTTTCAGCCTCCGTTAGCACAGATACGCAGTATTTT,NA,many,TRBV3-1,TRBJ2-3
CASSDGTLGGYNEQFF,TGTGCCAGCAGTGACGGGACCCTCGGCGGCTACAATGAGCAGTTCTTC,NA,many,TRBV6-4,TRBJ2-1
CASSSAGAYEQYF,TGTGCCAGCAGCTCCGCAGGGGCATACGAGCAGTACTTC,NA,many,TRBV7-6,TRBJ2-7
CASSQESPYEQYF,TGTGCCAGCAGCCAAGAAAGCCCCTACGAGCAGTACTTC,NA,many,TRBV3-1,TRBJ2-7
CSVRATDGTDTQYF,TGCAGCGTCCGGGCGACCGACGGGACAGATACGCAGTATTTT,NA,many,TRBV29-1,TRBJ2-3
CASSTDSGNTGELFF,TGTGCCAGTAGTACTGACAGTGGCAACACCGGGGAGCTGTTTTTT,NA,NA,TRBV19,TRBJ2-2
CASSFPGEVQETQYF,TGTGCCAGCAGTTTTCCAGGGGAAGTTCAAGAGACCCAGTACTTC,NA,NA,TRBV12-3/TRBV12-4,TRBJ2-5
CASRLLAGDTGELFF,TGTGCCAGCAGACTACTAGCGGGGGACACCGGGGAGCTGTTTTTT,TRBD2,many,TRBV7-3,TRBJ2-2
CASSLMGIPYNEQFF,TGTGCCAGCAGCTTAATGGGAATCCCCTACAATGAGCAGTTCTTC,NA,many,TRBV7-9,TRBJ2-1
CASSQIVGGRTQETQYF,TGCGCCAGCAGCCAAATTGTGGGGGGGAGGACCCAAGAGACCCAGTACTTC,TRBD2,many,TRBV4-1,TRBJ2-5
CSARDFRGEIPWGYTF,TGCAGTGCTAGAGATTTTCGGGGAGAAATCCCATGGGGCTACACCTTC,NA,NA,TRBV20-1,TRBJ1-2
CASSKGGAGSLPLHSNQPQHF,TGTGCCAGCAGCAAAGGGGGAGCAGGGTCATTGCCTCTTCATAGCAATCAGCCCCAGCATTTT,NA,many,TRBV21-1,TRBJ1-5
CASSPQGAGELFF,TGTGCCAGCAGTCCCCAGGGGGCCGGGGAGCTGTTTTTT,TRBD1,many,TRBV2,TRBJ2-2
CASSFPYNEQFF,TGTGCCAGCAGCTTCCCCTACAATGAGCAGTTCTTC,NA,many,TRBV5-5,TRBJ2-1
CASSAPLEETQYF,TGTGCCAGCAGCGCCCCGTTAGAAGAGACCCAGTACTTC,NA,many,TRBV7-2,TRBJ2-5
CASSYGGFNADTQYF,TGCGCCAGCAGCTACGGGGGGTTTAACGCAGATACGCAGTATTTT,TRBD2,many,TRBV5-1,TRBJ2-3
CASSQERSVGHTDTQYF,TGCGCCAGCAGCCAAGAGAGAAGCGTTGGCCACACAGATACGCAGTATTTT,NA,few,TRBV4-3,TRBJ2-3
CAISERGPFTEAFF,TGTGCCATCAGTGAAAGAGGCCCGTTCACTGAAGCTTTCTTT,NA,many,TRBV10-3,TRBJ1-1
CASSQTRVVTYEQYF,TGCGCCAGCAGCCAAACCAGGGTGGTGACCTACGAGCAGTACTTC,NA,NA,TRBV4-1,TRBJ2-7
CASSLAARVTSGGEDTQYF,TGTGCCAGCAGCTTGGCGGCCAGGGTAACTAGCGGGGGGGAAGATACGCAGTATTTT,TRBD2,many,TRBV5-4,TRBJ2-3
CASSQPGNLGSYEQYF,TGCGCCAGCAGTCAGCCAGGGAATCTGGGGTCCTACGAGCAGTACTTC,NA,NA,TRBV4-1,TRBJ2-7
CASSSKTGPNYGYTF,TGTGCCAGCAGCTCAAAGACAGGTCCCAACTATGGCTACACCTTC,NA,NA,TRBV7-6,TRBJ1-2
CASSFTGYEDTQYF,TGTGCCAGCAGCTTCACAGGGTATGAGGATACGCAGTATTTT,NA,NA,TRBV7-2,TRBJ2-3
CASSVGWGTEAFF,TGTGCCAGCAGCGTAGGATGGGGGACTGAAGCTTTCTTT,NA,NA,TRBV9,TRBJ1-1
CASSHYTDPNPDTQYF,TGTGCCAGTAGTCACTACACCGACCCAAACCCAGATACGCAGTATTTT,NA,NA,TRBV19,TRBJ2-3
CASSPRLDPEEQETQYF,TGCGCCAGCAGCCCCCGTCTGGACCCCGAAGAGCAAGAGACCCAGTACTTC,NA,NA,TRBV5-1,TRBJ2-5
CASSQDGGAWDTQYF,TGTGCCAGCAGCCAAGACGGGGGGGCTTGGGATACGCAGTATTTT,TRBD2,many,TRBV3-1,TRBJ2-3
CASSPTGGEGTQYF,TGTGCCAGCAGCCCGACTGGCGGGGAAGGGACCCAGTACTTC,NA,many,TRBV7-3,TRBJ2-5
CSVGTSGHPQETQYF,TGCAGCGTGGGGACTAGCGGGCACCCCCAAGAGACCCAGTACTTC,TRBD2,many,TRBV29-1,TRBJ2-5
CASSLDRGETQYF,TGTGCCAGCAGCTTGGACAGGGGAGAGACCCAGTACTTC,TRBD1,few,TRBV5-4,TRBJ2-5
CASSFVNAGPYNEQFF,TGTGCCAGCAGCTTTGTTAATGCGGGTCCCTACAATGAGCAGTTCTTC,NA,many,TRBV11-2,TRBJ2-1
CASSLAANTEAFF,TGCGCCAGCAGCTTGGCTGCCAACACTGAAGCTTTCTTT,NA,many,TRBV5-1,TRBJ1-1
CASSSSPGSQPQHF,TGTGCCAGCAGTTCATCTCCAGGGTCTCAGCCCCAGCATTTT,NA,many,TRBV28,TRBJ1-5
CASSPTSHYEQYF,TGTGCCAGCAGCCCTACGTCTCATTACGAGCAGTACTTC,NA,few,TRBV12-3/TRBV12-4,TRBJ2-7
CASSEQGTGGPSGANVLTF,TGTGCCAGCAGTGAGCAGGGGACAGGGGGCCCCTCTGGGGCCAACGTCCTGACTTTC,TRBD1,NA,TRBV27,TRBJ2-6
CASGGDTQYF,TGTGCCAGCGGGGGGGATACGCAGTATTTT,NA,many,TRBV27,TRBJ2-3
CSVEVDPGVTEAFF,TGCAGCGTTGAAGTCGACCCAGGGGTCACTGAAGCTTTCTTT,NA,many,TRBV29-1,TRBJ1-1
CASSFGSLNGGYTF,TGTGCCAGCAGTTTTGGGTCGTTAAATGGAGGCTACACCTTC,NA,NA,TRBV27,TRBJ1-2
CASSVGGREAFF,TGTGCCAGCAGCGTTGGAGGTCGTGAAGCTTTCTTT,NA,many,TRBV7-6,TRBJ1-1
CASSKLGELFF,TGTGCCAGCAGTAAACTCGGGGAGCTGTTTTTT,NA,many,TRBV12-3/TRBV12-4,TRBJ2-2
CASTGWERASGANVLTF,TGTGCCAGCACCGGGTGGGAGCGCGCCTCTGGGGCCAACGTCCTGACTTTC,NA,NA,TRBV7-8,TRBJ2-6
CASSSSGKWLNTEAFF,TGTGCCAGCAGTTCATCAGGGAAGTGGCTGAACACTGAAGCTTTCTTT,NA,few,TRBV12-3/TRBV12-4,TRBJ1-1
CASSLPILETPPRSEQFF,TGTGCCAGCAGCTTACCCATACTAGAAACCCCTCCCCGGAGTGAGCAGTTCTTC,NA,NA,TRBV11-1,TRBJ2-1
CASSLVPVSYEQYF,TGTGCCAGCAGCTTAGTTCCTGTATCCTACGAGCAGTACTTC,NA,many,TRBV7-2,TRBJ2-7
CASSFGGPSGTGSGYTF,TGTGCCAGCAGTTTTGGGGGGCCCTCCGGGACAGGCAGTGGCTACACCTTC,TRBD1,many,TRBV12-3/TRBV12-4,TRBJ1-2
CASSSTGTHNEQFF,TGCGCCAGCAGCTCGACAGGCACACACAATGAGCAGTTCTTC,NA,many,TRBV5-1,TRBJ2-1
CASVRVAEAGKLFF,TGTGCCAGCGTCCGGGTCGCAGAGGCGGGAAAACTGTTTTTT,NA,NA,TRBV5-4,TRBJ1-4